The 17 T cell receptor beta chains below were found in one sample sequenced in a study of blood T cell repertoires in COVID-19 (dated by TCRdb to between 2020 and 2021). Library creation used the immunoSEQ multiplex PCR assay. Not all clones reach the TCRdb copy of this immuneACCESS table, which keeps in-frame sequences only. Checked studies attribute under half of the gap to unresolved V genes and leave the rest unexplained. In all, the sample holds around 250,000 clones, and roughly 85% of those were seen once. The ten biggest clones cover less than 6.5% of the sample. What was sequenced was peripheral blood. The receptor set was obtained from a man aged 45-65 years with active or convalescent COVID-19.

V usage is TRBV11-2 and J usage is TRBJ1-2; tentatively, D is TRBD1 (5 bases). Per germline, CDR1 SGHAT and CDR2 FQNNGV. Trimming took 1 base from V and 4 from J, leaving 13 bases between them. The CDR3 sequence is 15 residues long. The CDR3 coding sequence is TGTGCCAGCAGCTTAGCCATCGGGGGGGGCTATGGCTACACCTTC. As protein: CASSLAIGGGYGYTF. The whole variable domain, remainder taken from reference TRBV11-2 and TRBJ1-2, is EAGVAQSPRYKIIEKRQSVAFWCNPISGHATLYWYQQILGQGPKLLIQFQNNGVVDDSQLPKDRFSAERLKGVDSTLKIQPAKLEDSAVYLCASSLAIGGGYGYTFGSGTRLTVV.

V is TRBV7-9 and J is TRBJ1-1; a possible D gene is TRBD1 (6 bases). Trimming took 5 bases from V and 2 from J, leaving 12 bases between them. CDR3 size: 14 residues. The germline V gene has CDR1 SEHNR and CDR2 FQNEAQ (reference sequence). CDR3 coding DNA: TGTGCCAGCAGCCCTGGACAGAGTAACACTGAAGCTTTCTTT. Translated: CASSPGQSNTEAFF.

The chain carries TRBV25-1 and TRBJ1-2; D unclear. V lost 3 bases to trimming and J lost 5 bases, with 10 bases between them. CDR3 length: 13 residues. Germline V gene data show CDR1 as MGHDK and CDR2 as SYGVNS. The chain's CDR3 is CASSDGSWYGYTF. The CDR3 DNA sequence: TGTGCCAGCAGTGACGGGAGCTGGTATGGCTACACCTTC.

The CDR3 coding sequence is TGTGCCAGCTCACCCTCTGCGGGAACCAATCAGCCCCAGCATTTT. This sequence encodes CASSPSAGTNQPQHF. The chain couples TRBV18 to TRBJ1-5; D is ambiguous. Looked up from germline, CDR1 is KGHSH and CDR2 is LQKENI. The CDR3 runs to 15 residues. Trimming took off 3 bases at V and 3 bases at J, with 12 bases between the two ends.

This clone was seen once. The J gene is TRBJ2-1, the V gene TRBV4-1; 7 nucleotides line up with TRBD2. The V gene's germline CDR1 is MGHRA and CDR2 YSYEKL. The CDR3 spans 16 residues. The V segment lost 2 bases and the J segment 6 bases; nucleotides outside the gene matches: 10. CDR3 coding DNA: TGCGCCAGCAGCCAATCGGGGGGACCGACCCCCAATGAGCAGTTCTTC. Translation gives CASSQSGGPTPNEQFF.

The CDR3 sequence is CASSEGGAGNTEAFF. DNA for the CDR3: TGTGCCAGCAGTGAAGGGGGCGCTGGGAACACTGAAGCTTTCTTT. V gene TRBV6-1 combines with J gene TRBJ1-1; D perhaps matches TRBD1 (5 bases). The length of the CDR3 is 15 residues. Trimming shortened V by 1 base and J by 1 base, and 10 bases separated the two germline ends. Germline lookup yields CDR1 MNHNS and CDR2 SASEGT.

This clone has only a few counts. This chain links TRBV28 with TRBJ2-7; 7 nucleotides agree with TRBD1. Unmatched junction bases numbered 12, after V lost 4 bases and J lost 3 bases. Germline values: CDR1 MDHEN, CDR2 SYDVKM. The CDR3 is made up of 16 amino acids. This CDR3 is CASSSTDRVRLYEQYF. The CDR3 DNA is TGTGCCAGCAGTTCTACCGACAGGGTAAGACTCTACGAGCAGTACTTC. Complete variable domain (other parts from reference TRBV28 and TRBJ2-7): DVKVTQSSRYLVKRTGEKVFLECVQDMDHENMFWYRQDPGLGLRLIYFSYDVKMKEKGDIPEGYSVSREKKERFSLILESASTNQTSMYLCASSSTDRVRLYEQYFGPGTRLTVT.

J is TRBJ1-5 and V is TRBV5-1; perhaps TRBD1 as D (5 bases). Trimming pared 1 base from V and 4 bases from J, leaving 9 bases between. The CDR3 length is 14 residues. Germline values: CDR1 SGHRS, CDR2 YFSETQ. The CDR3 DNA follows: TGCGCCAGCAGCTTGACGGGGGGAAATCAGCCCCAGCATTTT. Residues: CASSLTGGNQPQHF.

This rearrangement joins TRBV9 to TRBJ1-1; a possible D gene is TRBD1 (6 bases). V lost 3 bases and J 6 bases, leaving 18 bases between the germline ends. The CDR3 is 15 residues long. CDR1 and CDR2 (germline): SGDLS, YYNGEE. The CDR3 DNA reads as TGTGCCAGCAGCGGCCGGGACACACAAGGGCCTGAAGCTTTCTTT. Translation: CASSGRDTQGPEAFF.

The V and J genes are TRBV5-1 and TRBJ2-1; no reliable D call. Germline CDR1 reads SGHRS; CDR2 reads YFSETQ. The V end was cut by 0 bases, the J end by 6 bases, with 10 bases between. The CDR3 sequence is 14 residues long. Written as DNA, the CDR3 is TGCGCCAGCAGCTTGGATGGCTTACCCAATGAGCAGTTCTTC. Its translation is CASSLDGLPNEQFF.

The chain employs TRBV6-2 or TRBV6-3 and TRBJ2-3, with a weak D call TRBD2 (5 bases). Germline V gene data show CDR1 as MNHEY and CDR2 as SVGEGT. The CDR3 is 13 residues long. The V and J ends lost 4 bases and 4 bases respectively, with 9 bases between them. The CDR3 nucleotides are TGTGCCAGCAGTTTAGGGAGAGCAGATACGCAGTATTTT. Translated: CASSLGRADTQYF.

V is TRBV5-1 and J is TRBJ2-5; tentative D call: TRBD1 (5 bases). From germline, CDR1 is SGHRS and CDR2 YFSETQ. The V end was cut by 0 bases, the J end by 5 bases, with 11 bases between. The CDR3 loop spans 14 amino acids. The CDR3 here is CASSLARVGETQYF. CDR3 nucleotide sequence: TGCGCCAGCAGCTTGGCCAGGGTGGGGGAGACCCAGTACTTC. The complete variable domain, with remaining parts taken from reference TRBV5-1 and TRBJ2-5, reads KAGVTQTPRYLIKTRGQQVTLSCSPISGHRSVSWYQQTPGQGLQFLFEYFSETQRNKGNFPGRFSGRQFSNSRSEMNVSTLELGDSALYLCASSLARVGETQYFGPGTRLLVL.

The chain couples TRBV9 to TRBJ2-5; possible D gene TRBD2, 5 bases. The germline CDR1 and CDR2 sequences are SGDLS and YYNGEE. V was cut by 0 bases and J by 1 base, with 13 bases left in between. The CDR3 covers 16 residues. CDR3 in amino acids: CASSVGFSGGQETQYF. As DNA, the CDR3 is TGTGCCAGCAGCGTAGGATTCAGCGGCGGCCAAGAGACCCAGTACTTC. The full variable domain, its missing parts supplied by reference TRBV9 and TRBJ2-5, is DSGVTQTPKHLITATGQRVTLRCSPRSGDLSVYWYQQSLDQGLQFLIQYYNGEERAKGNILERFSAQQFPDLHSELNLSSLELGDSALYFCASSVGFSGGQETQYFGPGTRLLVL.

Here the CDR3 reads CASSVGGHDTQYF. The CDR3 DNA sequence: TGTGCCAGCAGCGTAGGTGGACACGATACGCAGTATTTT. V is TRBV9 and J is TRBJ2-3; D is perhaps TRBD1 (5 bases). The CDR3 length is 13 residues. From germline, CDR1 is SGDLS and CDR2 YYNGEE. Trimming stripped 0 bases from V and 6 bases from J, with 8 bases between.

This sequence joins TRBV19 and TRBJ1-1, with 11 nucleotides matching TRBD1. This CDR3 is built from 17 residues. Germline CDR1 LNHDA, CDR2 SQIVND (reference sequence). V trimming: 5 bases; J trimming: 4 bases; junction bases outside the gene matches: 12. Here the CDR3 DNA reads TGTGCCAGTAGTCTGGGGACAGGGGGATTGAGTGGCACTGAAGCTTTCTTT. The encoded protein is CASSLGTGGLSGTEAFF.

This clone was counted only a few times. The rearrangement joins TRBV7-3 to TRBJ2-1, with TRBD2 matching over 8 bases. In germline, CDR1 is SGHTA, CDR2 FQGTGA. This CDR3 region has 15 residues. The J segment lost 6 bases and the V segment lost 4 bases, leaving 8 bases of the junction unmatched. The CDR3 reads CASSSPAGVGNEQFF. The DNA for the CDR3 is TGTGCCAGCAGCTCACCAGCGGGAGTAGGCAATGAGCAGTTCTTC.

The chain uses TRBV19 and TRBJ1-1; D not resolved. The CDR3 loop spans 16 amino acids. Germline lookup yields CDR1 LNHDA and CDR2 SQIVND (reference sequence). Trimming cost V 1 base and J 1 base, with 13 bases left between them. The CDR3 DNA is TGTGCCAGTAGTATAGGCGCTGGGGAGCGGAACACTGAAGCTTTCTTT. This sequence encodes CASSIGAGERNTEAFF.